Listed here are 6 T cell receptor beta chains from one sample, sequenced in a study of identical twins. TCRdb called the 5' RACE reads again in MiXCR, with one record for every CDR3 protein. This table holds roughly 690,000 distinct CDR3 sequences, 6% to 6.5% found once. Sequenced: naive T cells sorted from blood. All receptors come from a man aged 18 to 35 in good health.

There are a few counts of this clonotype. The CDR3 nucleotides are TGCAGTGCTCGGGTCTCGCCTAGCGCAGATACGCAGTATTTT. Translated, it gives CSARVSPSADTQYF. The rearrangement joins TRBV20-1 to TRBJ2-3; D may be TRBD2 (6 bases). Germline assignment: CDR1 DFQATT and CDR2 SNEGSKA (reference sequence). V was cut by 5 bases and J by 4 bases, with 16 bases left in between. CDR3 length: 14 residues.

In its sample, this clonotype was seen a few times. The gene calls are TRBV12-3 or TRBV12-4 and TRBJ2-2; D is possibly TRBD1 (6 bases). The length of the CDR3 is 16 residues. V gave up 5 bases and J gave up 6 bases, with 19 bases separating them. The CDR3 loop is CASSHRPGQYPGELFF. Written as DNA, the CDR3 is TGTGCCAGCAGTCATCGCCCCGGACAGTACCCCGGGGAGCTGTTTTTT.

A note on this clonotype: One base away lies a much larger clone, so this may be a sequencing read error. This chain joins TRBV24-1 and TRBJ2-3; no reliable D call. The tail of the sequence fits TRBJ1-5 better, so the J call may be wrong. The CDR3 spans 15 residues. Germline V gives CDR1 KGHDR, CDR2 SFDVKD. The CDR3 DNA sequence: TGTGCCACCAGTGACCACCTTCAGGTGTCAGATACGCAGCATTTT. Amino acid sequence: CATSDHLQVSDTQHF.

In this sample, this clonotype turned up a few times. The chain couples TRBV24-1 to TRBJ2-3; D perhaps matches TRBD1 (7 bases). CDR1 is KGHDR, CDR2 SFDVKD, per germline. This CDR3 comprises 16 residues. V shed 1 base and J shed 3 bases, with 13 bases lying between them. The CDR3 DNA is TGTGCCACCAGTGATTTCAGGGGGGCGCGAACAGATACGCAGTATTTT. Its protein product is CATSDFRGARTDTQYF.

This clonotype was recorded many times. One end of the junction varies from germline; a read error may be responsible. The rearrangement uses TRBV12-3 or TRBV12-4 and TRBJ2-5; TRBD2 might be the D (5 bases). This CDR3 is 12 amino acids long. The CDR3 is CASSLRRETQYF. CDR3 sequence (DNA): TGCGCCAGCAGCTTGAGGAGGGAGACCCAGTACTTC.

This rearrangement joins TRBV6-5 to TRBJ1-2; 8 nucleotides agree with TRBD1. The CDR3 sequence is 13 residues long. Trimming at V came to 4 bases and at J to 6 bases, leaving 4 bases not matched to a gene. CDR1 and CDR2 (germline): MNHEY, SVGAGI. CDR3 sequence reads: CASSSDRVDGYTF. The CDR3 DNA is TGTGCCAGCAGTTCGGACAGGGTGGATGGCTACACCTTC.